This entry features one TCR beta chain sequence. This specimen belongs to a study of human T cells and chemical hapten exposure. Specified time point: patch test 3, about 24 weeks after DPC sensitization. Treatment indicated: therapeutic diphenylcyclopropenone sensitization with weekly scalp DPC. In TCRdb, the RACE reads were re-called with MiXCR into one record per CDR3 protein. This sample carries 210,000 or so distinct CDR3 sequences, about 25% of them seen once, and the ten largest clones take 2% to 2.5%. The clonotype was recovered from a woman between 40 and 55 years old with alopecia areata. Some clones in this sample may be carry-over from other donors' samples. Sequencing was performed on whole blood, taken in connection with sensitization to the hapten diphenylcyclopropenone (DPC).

The CDR3 DNA is TGCGCCAGCAGCCAAGATCTAACTAGCGACGCCTACGAGCAGTACTTC. Its translation: CASSQDLTSDAYEQYF. This chain connects TRBV4-3 to TRBJ2-7; 7 positions agree with TRBD2. Per the germline V gene, CDR1 is LGHNA and CDR2 is YSLEER. V was clipped by 0 bases and J by 2 bases; unmatched bases: 7. The CDR3 runs to 16 residues.